The present T cell receptor beta chain was sequenced within a study of cytomegalovirus exposure and HLA in healthy donors. The CDR3 is 13 amino acids. Germline CDR1 reads MNHEY; CDR2 reads SMNVEV (reference sequence). With 9 bases removed from V and 1 base from J, the gap between germline ends came to 9 bases. Use of 60 Vbeta and 13 Jbeta primers characterized the PCR. Measured with immunoSEQ multiplex PCR; TCRdb has only the in-frame clones, and not every one. The sample contains some 180,000 clones, approximately 84% of which appear only once. The chain is built from TRBV27 and TRBJ2-2; D may be TRBD1 (6 bases). The receptor comes from a female donor in good health and CMV-seronegative. Sequenced: PBMCs. The chain's CDR3 is CASGGQNTGELFF. In DNA form, the CDR3 reads TGTGCCAGTGGGGGACAGAACACCGGGGAGCTGTTTTTT.